This TCR beta chain stems from a study of cytomegalovirus exposure and HLA in healthy donors. This clone was observed a few times. Vbeta (60) and Jbeta (13) primers were used in the PCR. Sequencing used immunoSEQ multiplex PCR; TCRdb keeps in-frame clones, though not all of them. The sample contains fewer than 150,000 clones, around 80% of which appear only once. V was shortened by 4 bases and J by 12 bases, with 13 bases between the two germline ends. Germline-derived CDR1 and CDR2 are WSHSY and SAAADI. This CDR3 spans 12 amino acids. The rearrangement uses TRBV10-2 and TRBJ2-1; D remains unclear. Sequenced input: PBMCs. This TCR was recovered from a man aged 40-49 years in good health and CMV-seropositive. CDR3 bases: TGCGCCAGCAGTGTGGTAGCCCAATCGCAGTTCTTC. It is translated as CASSVVAQSQFF.